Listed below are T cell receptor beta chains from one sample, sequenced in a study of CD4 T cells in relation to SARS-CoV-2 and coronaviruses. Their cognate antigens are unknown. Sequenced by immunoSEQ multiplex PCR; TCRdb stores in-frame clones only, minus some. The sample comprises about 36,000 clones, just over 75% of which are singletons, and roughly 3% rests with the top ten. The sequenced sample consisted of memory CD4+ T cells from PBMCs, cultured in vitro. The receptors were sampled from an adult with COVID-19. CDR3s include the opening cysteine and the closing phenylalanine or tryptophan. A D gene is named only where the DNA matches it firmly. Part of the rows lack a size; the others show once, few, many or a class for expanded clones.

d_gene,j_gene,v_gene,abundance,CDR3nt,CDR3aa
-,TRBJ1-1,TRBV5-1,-,TGCGCCAGCAGCCCCTATTATGACCAGAACACTGAAGCTTTCTTT,CASSPYYDQNTEAFF
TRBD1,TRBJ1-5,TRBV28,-,TGTGCCAGCAGTTTCGCCAGGGGGGGCAATCAGCCCCAGCATTTT,CASSFARGGNQPQHF
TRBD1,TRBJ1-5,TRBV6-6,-,TGTGCCAGCAGCCCAGGGGGGGTAAGGGGCAATCAGCCCCAGCATTTT,CASSPGGVRGNQPQHF
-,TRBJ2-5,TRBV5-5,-,TGTGCCAGCAGCTTATTCCAGGGAAAGGAGACCCAGTACTTC,CASSLFQGKETQYF
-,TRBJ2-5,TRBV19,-,TGTGCCAGTAGCCCCCGGATGAAATCAGGTCTGGAGACCCAGTACTTC,CASSPRMKSGLETQYF
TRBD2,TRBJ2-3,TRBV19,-,TGTGCCAGTAGTTTGGGGACTAGCAACACAGATACGCAGTATTTT,CASSLGTSNTDTQYF
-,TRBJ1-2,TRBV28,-,TGTGCCAGCAGTTTAGCCCTGGGGGGGGGAAACTATGGCTACACCTTC,CASSLALGGGNYGYTF
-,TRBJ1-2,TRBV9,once,TGTGCCAGCAGCGTAGCTCCAGAGCCTAACTATGGCTACACCTTC,CASSVAPEPNYGYTF
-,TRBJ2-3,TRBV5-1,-,TGCGCCAGCAGCTTGGCCCAAGGACCAGGGGATTTT,CASSLAQGPGDF
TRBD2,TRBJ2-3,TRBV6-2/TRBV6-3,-,TGTGCCAGCAGTTACTCGCTAGCGGGAGCAGATACGCAGTATTTT,CASSYSLAGADTQYF
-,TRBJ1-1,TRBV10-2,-,TGCGCCAGCATGGTTGGGCCTGAAGCTTTCTTT,CASMVGPEAFF
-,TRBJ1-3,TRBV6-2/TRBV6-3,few,TGTGCCAGCAGCAGAGGAAACACCATATATTTT,CASSRGNTIYF
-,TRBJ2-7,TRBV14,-,TGTGCCAGCAGCCAGGCCACAGGGAGGAGCTCCTACGAGCAGTACTTC,CASSQATGRSSYEQYF
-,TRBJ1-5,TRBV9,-,TGTGCCAGCAGCGTAGGGCTGTCCGGGAATCAGCCCCAGCATTTT,CASSVGLSGNQPQHF
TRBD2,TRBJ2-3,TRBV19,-,TGTGCCAGTAGTCGGGGGGGAAGCACAGATACGCAGTATTTT,CASSRGGSTDTQYF
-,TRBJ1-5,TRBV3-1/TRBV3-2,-,TGTGCCAGCAGCCAATTCGGGATCAGTCAGCCCCAGCATTTT,CASSQFGISQPQHF
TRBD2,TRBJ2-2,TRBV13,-,TGTGCCAGCAGCTTATTGGCGGGAGGGTTCACCGGGGAGCTGTTTTTT,CASSLLAGGFTGELFF
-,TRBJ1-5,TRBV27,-,TGTGCCAGCAGGCTCCAGGGGTACGGTCAGCCCCAGCATTTT,CASRLQGYGQPQHF
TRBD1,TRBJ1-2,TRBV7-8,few,TGTGCCAGCAGCTTACTGGGACAGGCTAACTATGGCTACACCTTC,CASSLLGQANYGYTF
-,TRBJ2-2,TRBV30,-,TGTGCCTGGAGGCGACGGACCAACACCGGGGAGCTGTTTTTT,CAWRRRTNTGELFF
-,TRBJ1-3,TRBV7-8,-,TGTGCCAGCAGCTTAGCGCGCGTTCAGGGAATTAGAAACACCATATATTTT,CASSLARVQGIRNTIYF
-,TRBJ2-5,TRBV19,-,TGTGCCAGTAGGTCCCTCGGGGGTGGAGAGACCCAGTACTTC,CASRSLGGGETQYF
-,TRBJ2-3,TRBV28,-,TGTGCCAGCCCCAAGCCAGGAGCCCCTGGCACAGATACGCAGTATTTT,CASPKPGAPGTDTQYF
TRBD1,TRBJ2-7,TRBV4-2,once,TGTGCCAGCAGCCAAGATCGCGGTTCACAGGGGCACGAGCAGTACTTC,CASSQDRGSQGHEQYF
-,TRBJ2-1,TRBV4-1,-,TGCGCCAGCAGCCCCCTCGTGACGGGACGCTCCTACAATGAGCAGTTCTTC,CASSPLVTGRSYNEQFF
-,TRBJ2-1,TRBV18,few,TGTGCCAGCTCACCAGCCTCCAATGAGCAGTTCTTC,CASSPASNEQFF
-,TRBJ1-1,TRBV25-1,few,TGTGCCAGCAGTACAGGATGGAACACTGAAGCTTTCTTT,CASSTGWNTEAFF
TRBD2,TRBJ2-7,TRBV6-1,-,TGTGCCAGCAGTGAAACGGGACTAGCGGGGAACTACGAGCAGTACTTC,CASSETGLAGNYEQYF
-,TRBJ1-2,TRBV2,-,TGTGCCAGTTACCGGGACCCCAGTGGGGGCTACACCTTC,CASYRDPSGGYTF
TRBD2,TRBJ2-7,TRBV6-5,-,TGTGCCAGCCGTAGCGGGAGGACCAGGATTCACTTC,CASRSGRTRIHF
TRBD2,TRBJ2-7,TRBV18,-,TGTGCCAGCTCACTATCCTCTAGCGGGAGGTCTGCCTACGAGCAGTACTTC,CASSLSSSGRSAYEQYF
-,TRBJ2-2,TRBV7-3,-,TGTGCCAGCAGCTTATTGCCGGGGCAGAACGGGGAGCTGTTTTTT,CASSLLPGQNGELFF
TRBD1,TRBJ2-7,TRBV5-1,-,TGCGCCAGCAGCTTTCCCCGACAGGGTTCCTACGAGCAGTACTTC,CASSFPRQGSYEQYF
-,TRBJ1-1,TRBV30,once,TGTGCCTGGAGTAGGTTCTGGGGGAACACTGAAGCTTTCTTT,CAWSRFWGNTEAFF
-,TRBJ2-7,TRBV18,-,TGTGCCAGCTCACCAGGTTTAGGTATTCCCTACGAGCAGTACTTC,CASSPGLGIPYEQYF
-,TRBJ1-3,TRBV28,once,TGTGCCAGCAGACCAAGTATGAACACCATATATTTT,CASRPSMNTIYF
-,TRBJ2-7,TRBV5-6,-,TGTGCCAGCAGCTTGAGGGCGGGGTGGGGCTACGAGCAGTACTTC,CASSLRAGWGYEQYF
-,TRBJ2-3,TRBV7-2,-,TGTGCCAGCAGCTCCGACCCGACGGATACGCAGTATTTT,CASSSDPTDTQYF
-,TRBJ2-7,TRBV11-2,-,TGTGCCAGCACCCGACAGGGAGGCTCCTACGAGCAGTACTTC,CASTRQGGSYEQYF
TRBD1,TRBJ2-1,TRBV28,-,TGTGCCAGCACAACAGGGGGCCCACGAGCGGGCTCCTACAATGAGCAGTTCTTC,CASTTGGPRAGSYNEQFF
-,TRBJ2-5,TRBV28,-,TGTGCCAGCAGTCCCGTGATGGAGCTCCAAGAGACCCAGTACTTC,CASSPVMELQETQYF
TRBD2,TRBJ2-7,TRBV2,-,TGTGCCAGCAGTAAAACTAAACCGGGACTAGCGGTATACGAGCAGTACTTC,CASSKTKPGLAVYEQYF
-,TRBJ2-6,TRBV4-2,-,TGTGCCAGCAGCGCACGCGCGGATGCTGGGGCCAACGTCCTGACTTTC,CASSARADAGANVLTF
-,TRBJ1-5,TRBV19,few,TGTGCCAGTGGGACAACAAAGAGCAATCAGCCCCAGCATTTT,CASGTTKSNQPQHF
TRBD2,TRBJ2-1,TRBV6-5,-,TGTGCCAGCAGTCGAACTAGCGGGAACTACAATGAGCAGTTCTTC,CASSRTSGNYNEQFF
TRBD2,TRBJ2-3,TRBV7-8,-,TGTGCCAGCAGCACTGGACTAGCGGGAAGAGATACGCAGTATTTT,CASSTGLAGRDTQYF
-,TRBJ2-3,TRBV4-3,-,TGCGCCAGCAGCCAAGACGCTACGGGGCAACAGTATTTT,CASSQDATGQQYF
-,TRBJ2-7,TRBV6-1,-,TGTGCCAGCAGTGAACGGTCTGAACGATTGTACTTC,CASSERSERLYF
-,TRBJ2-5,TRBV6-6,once,TGTGCCAGCACAGGGACGGTGGACGGCCAAGAGACCCAGTACTTC,CASTGTVDGQETQYF
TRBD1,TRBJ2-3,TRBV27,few,TGTGCCAGCACCGTGTGGGACAGGGGTTTGGATACGCAGTATTTT,CASTVWDRGLDTQYF
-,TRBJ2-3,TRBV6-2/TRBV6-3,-,TGTGCCAGCAGCTGGAGCGGGCGCACAGATACGCAGTATTTT,CASSWSGRTDTQYF
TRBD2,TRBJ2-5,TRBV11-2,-,TGTGCCAGCAGCCTGAAACTAGCGGGAGGTCTCCAAGAGACCCAGTACTTC,CASSLKLAGGLQETQYF
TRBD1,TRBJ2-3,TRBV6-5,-,TGTGCCAGCAGCCGGTTGGCAGGGGGAACAGATACGCAGTATTTT,CASSRLAGGTDTQYF
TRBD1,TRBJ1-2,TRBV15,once,TGTGCCACCAGGGTTACAGGGGTTGATGGCTACACCTTC,CATRVTGVDGYTF
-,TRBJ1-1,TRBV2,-,TGTGCCAGCAGTTCCCGGGGGGACACTGAAGCTTTCTTT,CASSSRGDTEAFF
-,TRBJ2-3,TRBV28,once,TGTGCCAGTTCTATCGGAGGGGCTGGGGATACGCAGTATTTT,CASSIGGAGDTQYF
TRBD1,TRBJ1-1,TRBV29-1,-,TGCAGCGGTCAGGACAGGATGAACACTGAAGCTTTCTTT,CSGQDRMNTEAFF
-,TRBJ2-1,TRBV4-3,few,TGCGCCAGCAGCCAAGAATCGGTCCGACGGGTATTTTCAGACTCCTACAATGAGCAGTTCTTC,CASSQESVRRVFSDSYNEQFF